The 5 T cell receptor beta chains presented below share a single source sample, sequenced in a study of T cell responses to AZD1222 COVID-19 vaccine (dated by TCRdb to 2020 to 2022). Library preparation used the immunoSEQ multiplex PCR assay. Drawn from immuneACCESS, this table holds only the in-frame rearrangements with V and J called that TCRdb kept. Clones are partly lost; checked studies trace under half to an unresolved V gene and leave the rest unexplained. This sample lists about 100,000 clones; approximately 91% were detected once. Together, the top ten hold roughly 1.8% of the sample. The time point label here, explained by the study, means: baseline before first vaccination. The starting material was peripheral blood, obtained on day 0 of AZD1222 vaccination. The origin of the receptors is an adult in good health.

The genes are TRBV14 and TRBJ2-3; D not certain. The V and J ends lost 1 base and 6 bases respectively, with 8 bases between them. CDR3 length equals 13 residues. Looked up from germline, CDR1 is SGHDN and CDR2 is FVKESK. The CDR3 DNA sequence: TGTGCCAGCAGCCAAGTGATGGGGGATACGCAGTATTTT. This codes for CASSQVMGDTQYF.

The chain employs TRBV7-2 and TRBJ2-3; maybe TRBD2 (6 bases). V was pared by 2 bases and J by 2 bases, with 17 bases between. CDR1 SGHTA and CDR2 FQGNSA come from the germline V gene. The CDR3 length is 17 residues. CDR3 region: CASSLYLAGITTDTQYF. In nucleotides, the CDR3 is TGTGCCAGCAGCTTATACCTGGCGGGAATAACCACAGATACGCAGTATTTT.

In DNA, the CDR3 is TGTGCCTGGTTCGGTGGGTTCTCGGGTGGCTACACCTTC. This translates into CAWFGGFSGGYTF. The rearrangement joins TRBV30 to TRBJ1-2; D remains ambiguous. There are 13 residues in the CDR3. Germline CDR1 is GTSNPN and CDR2 is SVGIG (reference sequence). Trimming shortened V by 5 bases and J by 7 bases, and 17 bases separated the two germline ends.

The gene calls are TRBV18 and TRBJ1-2; tentative D call: TRBD1 (5 bases). V dropped 3 bases and J dropped 8 bases, with 19 bases sitting between them. This CDR3 has 15 amino acids. From germline, CDR1 is KGHSH and CDR2 LQKENI. The CDR3 reads CASSPGTGVKGGYTF. The DNA of the CDR3 is TGTGCCAGCTCACCCGGAACGGGGGTTAAAGGCGGCTACACCTTC. Full variable domain (rest looked up from reference TRBV18 and TRBJ1-2): NAGVMQNPRHLVRRRGQEARLRCSPMKGHSHVYWYRQLPEEGLKFMVYLQKENIIDESGMPKERFSAEFPKEGPSILRIQQVVRGDSAAYFCASSPGTGVKGGYTFGSGTRLTVV.

This sequence joins TRBV29-1 and TRBJ1-2; 7 bases are shared with TRBD1. The CDR3 has 13 residues. Germline values: CDR1 SQVTM, CDR2 ANQGSEA. V dropped 6 bases and J dropped 1; count of bases not matched to a gene: 5. CDR3 nucleotides: TGCAGCGTCCAAGGGGGCAGTAACTATGGCTACACCTTC. It codes for CSVQGGSNYGYTF.